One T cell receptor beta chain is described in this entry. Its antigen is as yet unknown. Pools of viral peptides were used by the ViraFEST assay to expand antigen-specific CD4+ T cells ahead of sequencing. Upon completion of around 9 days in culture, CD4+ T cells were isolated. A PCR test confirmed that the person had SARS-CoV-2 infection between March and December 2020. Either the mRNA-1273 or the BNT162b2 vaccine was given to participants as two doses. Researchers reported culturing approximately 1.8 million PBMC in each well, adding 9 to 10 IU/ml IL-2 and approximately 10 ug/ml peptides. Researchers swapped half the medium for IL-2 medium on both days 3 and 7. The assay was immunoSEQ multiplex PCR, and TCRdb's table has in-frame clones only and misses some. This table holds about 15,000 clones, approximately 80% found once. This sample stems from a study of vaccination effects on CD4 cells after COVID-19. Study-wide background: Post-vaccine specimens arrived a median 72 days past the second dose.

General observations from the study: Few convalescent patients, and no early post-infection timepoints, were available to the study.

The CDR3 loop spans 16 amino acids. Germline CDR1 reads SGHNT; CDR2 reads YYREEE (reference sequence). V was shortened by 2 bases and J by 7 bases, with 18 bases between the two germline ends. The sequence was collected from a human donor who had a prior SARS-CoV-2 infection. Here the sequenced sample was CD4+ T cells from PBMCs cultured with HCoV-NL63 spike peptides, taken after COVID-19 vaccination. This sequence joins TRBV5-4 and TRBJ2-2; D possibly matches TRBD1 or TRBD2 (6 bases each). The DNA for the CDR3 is TGTGCCAGCAGCTTACAGGGTCGCGGGAAGGTCGGGGAGCTGTTTTTT. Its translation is CASSLQGRGKVGELFF. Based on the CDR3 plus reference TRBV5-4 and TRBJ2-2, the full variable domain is ETGVTQSPTHLIKTRGQQVTLRCSSQSGHNTVSWYQQALGQGPQFIFQYYREEENGRGNFPPRFSGLQFPNYSSELNVNALELDDSALYLCASSLQGRGKVGELFFGEGSRLTVL.